This is a list of T cell receptor beta chains from one sample in a study of control samples from healthy donors and cancer patients. The repertoire was sequenced with immunoSEQ multiplex PCR; TCRdb's copy has only in-frame clones and lacks some. The data contain roughly 130,000 clones, more than 85% of them singletons. The sample taken for sequencing was blood. These receptors were collected from a woman aged 25 to 45 in good health. CDR3s include the opening cysteine and the closing phenylalanine or tryptophan. D genes are given only for firm matches. Clone size appears in some rows only: once, few, many, or a class for an expanded clone.

size	V	D	J	DNA	CDR3
NA	TRBV3-1/TRBV3-2	NA	TRBJ1-2	TGTGCCAGCAGCCCTTCAATGGGGGGCTACACCTTC	CASSPSMGGYTF
NA	TRBV6-5	NA	TRBJ1-2	TGTGCCAGCAGTAAGTCTTGGGATTCAAATGGCTACACCTTC	CASSKSWDSNGYTF
few	TRBV7-9	NA	TRBJ2-2	TGTGCCAGCAGCTTAGGGGGAACGGGAAGCTTCACCGGGGAGCTGTTTTTT	CASSLGGTGSFTGELFF
NA	TRBV6-5	NA	TRBJ1-2	TGTGCCAGCAGTTACGGGCTCGGCTACACCTTC	CASSYGLGYTF
NA	TRBV5-1	NA	TRBJ2-2	TGCGCCAGCAGCTTGGCCCCGGAGACGAACACCGGGGAGCTGTTTTTT	CASSLAPETNTGELFF
NA	TRBV7-9	TRBD1	TRBJ1-1	TGTGCCAGCTATGAAGCCGTGGGACAGGTGCCTTTTGAAGCTTTCTTT	CASYEAVGQVPFEAFF
NA	TRBV7-9	NA	TRBJ2-3	TGTGCCAGCAGCTGGGAACAGGCAGATACGCAGTATTTT	CASSWEQADTQYF
NA	TRBV6-2/TRBV6-3	TRBD2	TRBJ2-7	TGTGCCAGCAGTTACACTAGCGGGGCCTACGAGCAGTACTTC	CASSYTSGAYEQYF
NA	TRBV7-9	TRBD1	TRBJ1-2	TGTGCCAGCAGCTTTAGCGCGACAGGGGGCAACTATGGCTACACCTTC	CASSFSATGGNYGYTF
once	TRBV19	NA	TRBJ2-1	TGTGCCAGTAGTATAGGGGCAGGCTCCTACAATGAGCAGTTCTTC	CASSIGAGSYNEQFF
NA	TRBV2	NA	TRBJ1-2	TGTGCCAGCAGTGGGGAATATGGCTACACCTTC	CASSGEYGYTF
NA	TRBV25-1	NA	TRBJ1-4	TGTGCCAGCAGTGCGGACCGCGCAACTAATGAAAAACTGTTTTTT	CASSADRATNEKLFF
once	TRBV7-2	NA	TRBJ2-2	TGTGCCAGCAGCACCGGCCTCGCATGGGGGGAGCTGTTTTTT	CASSTGLAWGELFF
once	TRBV9	TRBD1	TRBJ2-3	TGTGCCAGCAGCGTAGGGACAGGGGGCACAGATACGCAGTATTTT	CASSVGTGGTDTQYF
NA	TRBV11-3	TRBD1	TRBJ2-5	TGTGCCAGCAGCGGGGACAGAGGGGAGACCCAGTACTTC	CASSGDRGETQYF
once	TRBV6-5	NA	TRBJ2-2	TGTGCCAGCAGTTACGCTTTGGGTATCGGGGAGCTGTTTTTT	CASSYALGIGELFF
NA	TRBV28	TRBD2	TRBJ2-3	TGTGCCAGCAGTTTGCTCGCTAGCGGGCCGACAGATACGCAGTATTTT	CASSLLASGPTDTQYF
NA	TRBV7-9	NA	TRBJ2-7	TGTGCCAGCAGTAAACAGGGCGCCTACGAGCAGTACTTC	CASSKQGAYEQYF
once	TRBV29-1	NA	TRBJ2-5	TGCAGCGCCGCAGCAGGGGCCGTGGAGACCCAGTACTTC	CSAAAGAVETQYF
once	TRBV28	NA	TRBJ2-5	TGTGCCACCGCCCGTGAGGGCCCCGAGACCCAGTACTTC	CATAREGPETQYF
NA	TRBV29-1	TRBD1	TRBJ1-1	TGCAGCGTCGGACAGGGGGCGAGTACTGAAGCTTTCTTT	CSVGQGASTEAFF
NA	TRBV30	NA	TRBJ1-1	TGTGCCCGACTCGTTCACTTGAACACTGAAGCTTTCTTT	CARLVHLNTEAFF
NA	TRBV5-8	TRBD1	TRBJ1-2	TGTGCCAGCAGCTTCGACCAGGGGGTTAACTATGGCTACACCTTC	CASSFDQGVNYGYTF
once	TRBV2	TRBD1	TRBJ2-1	TGTGCCAGCGAGAACAGACAGGGTTACAATGAGCAGTTCTTC	CASENRQGYNEQFF
NA	TRBV21-1	NA	TRBJ2-1	TGTGCCAGCAGCAAAGCGCGGCTAGCGAACTACAATGAGCAGTTCTTC	CASSKARLANYNEQFF
NA	TRBV11-3	TRBD1	TRBJ2-3	TGTGCCAGCAGCCTGGACAGGGCCACAGATACGCAGTATTTT	CASSLDRATDTQYF
NA	TRBV29-1	NA	TRBJ1-1	TGCAGCGTCCGAGGCGGGGCACCTGAAGCTTTCTTT	CSVRGGAPEAFF
NA	TRBV7-7	NA	TRBJ2-3	TGTGCCAGCAGCTTCGGAAGCACAGATACGCAGTATTTT	CASSFGSTDTQYF
NA	TRBV5-6	TRBD1	TRBJ1-5	TGTGCCAGCAGCGACAGGGGGCGTAAGGGTAATCAGCCCCAGCATTTT	CASSDRGRKGNQPQHF
NA	TRBV10-3	NA	TRBJ2-7	TGTGCCATCAGTGAGTCAACCGGGAATACCTACGAGCAGTACTTC	CAISESTGNTYEQYF
NA	TRBV27	TRBD1	TRBJ2-1	TGTGCCAGCAGCGGGACAGGGAACAATGAGCAGTTCTTC	CASSGTGNNEQFF
NA	TRBV11-2	TRBD1	TRBJ2-5	TGTGCCAGCAGCTTGGACAGGCAAGAGACCCAGTACTTC	CASSLDRQETQYF
once	TRBV9	NA	TRBJ2-1	TGTGCCAGCAGCGTGGGTGGCAGTGAACTCTACAATGAGCAGTTCTTC	CASSVGGSELYNEQFF
NA	TRBV18	NA	TRBJ2-7	TGTGCCAGCTCACCAGGGAGACCAACTTCCTACGAGCAGTACTTC	CASSPGRPTSYEQYF
few	TRBV19	NA	TRBJ1-5	TGTGCCAGTAGTTTCAGGGATCAGCCCCAGCATTTT	CASSFRDQPQHF
NA	TRBV11-3	NA	TRBJ1-1	TGTGCCAGCAGCTTAGATCGGTGGACTGAAGCTTTCTTT	CASSLDRWTEAFF
NA	TRBV11-3	TRBD2	TRBJ2-7	TGTGCCAGCAGCACCGGACTAGCGGGTGAATACGAGCAGTACTTC	CASSTGLAGEYEQYF
NA	TRBV6-1	NA	TRBJ2-1	TGTGCCAGCAGTGCCGGACTAACCCTATCCTCCTACAATGAGCAGTTCTTC	CASSAGLTLSSYNEQFF
NA	TRBV9	NA	TRBJ1-5	TGTGCCAGCAGCGTAGATAGCGATCAGCCCCAGCATTTT	CASSVDSDQPQHF
NA	TRBV28	NA	TRBJ2-6	TGTGCCAGCAGTAGCCTGGGACTGGGGGCGATGTTCTCTGGGGCCAACGTCCTGACTTTC	CASSSLGLGAMFSGANVLTF
NA	TRBV24-1	TRBD2	TRBJ2-7	TGTGCCACCAGGCCGGCGGGACTAGCGGGTAAACACGAGCAGTACTTC	CATRPAGLAGKHEQYF
NA	TRBV3-1/TRBV3-2	NA	TRBJ1-2	TGTGCCAGCAGCCAAGTCGGACTCTATGGCTACACCTTC	CASSQVGLYGYTF
NA	TRBV15	TRBD1	TRBJ1-3	TGTGCCACCAGCAGGGACAGGTCCTCTGGAAACACCATATATTTT	CATSRDRSSGNTIYF
NA	TRBV6-4	TRBD1	TRBJ1-6	TGTGCCAGTCGAGGGGGCGGTAATTCACCCCTCCACTTT	CASRGGGNSPLHF
NA	TRBV5-6	NA	TRBJ2-1	TGTGCCAGCAGCTTGCCCGCTTACAATGAGCAGTTCTTC	CASSLPAYNEQFF
once	TRBV28	NA	TRBJ1-6	TGTGCCAGCAGTTTGGAGGCAAACCGCTATAATTCACCCCTCCACTTT	CASSLEANRYNSPLHF
NA	TRBV28	TRBD1	TRBJ2-7	TGTGCCAGTCAGGTTGGGGACAGGGGGTCCCACGAGCAGTACTTC	CASQVGDRGSHEQYF
NA	TRBV28	NA	TRBJ1-5	TGTGCCAGCATGAGGGAGGTTAATCAGCCCCAGCATTTT	CASMREVNQPQHF
NA	TRBV12-3/TRBV12-4	NA	TRBJ2-1	TGTGCCAGCAGCCAGTCCTACAATGAGCAGTTCTTC	CASSQSYNEQFF
NA	TRBV5-1	NA	TRBJ1-6	TGCGCCAGCAGCCCCGCAGTTGGAGGAAATAATTCACCCCTCCACTTT	CASSPAVGGNNSPLHF
NA	TRBV2	NA	TRBJ1-3	TGTGCCAGCAGGACGGACAACTTCGGAAACACCATATATTTT	CASRTDNFGNTIYF
NA	TRBV11-2	NA	TRBJ2-1	TGTGCCAGCAGCTTAGTGGATGAGCAGTTCTTC	CASSLVDEQFF
NA	TRBV5-1	NA	TRBJ1-5	TGCGCCAGCAGCTTGGACATTCGGGGCGCCGGACAGCCCCAGCATTTT	CASSLDIRGAGQPQHF
NA	TRBV6-2/TRBV6-3	NA	TRBJ2-5	TGTGCCAGCAGTTACCAGGAAAGAGAGACCCAGTACTTC	CASSYQERETQYF
NA	TRBV30	NA	TRBJ1-3	TGTGCCTGCCCCTCGGATCAGGGAAACACCATATATTTT	CACPSDQGNTIYF
NA	TRBV2	TRBD2	TRBJ2-1	TGTGCCAGCACGCGGGAGAGACACAATGAGCAGTTCTTC	CASTRERHNEQFF